These 28 T cell receptor beta chains were all obtained from the same sample, sequenced in a study of T cell responses to AZD1222 COVID-19 vaccine. Profiled with immunoSEQ multiplex PCR; TCRdb holds only in-frame clones, not every one. The table shows 95,000 to 150,000 clones, with about 88% occurring only once. The sequences come from peripheral blood, collected 28 days after the second AZD1222 dose. The receptors derive from an adult who received the AZD1222 COVID-19 vaccine.

The chain links TRBV5-8 to TRBJ2-7; the D is unclear. The CDR3 is 11 amino acids. Deletions cut 2 bases from V and 3 bases from J, with 3 bases between. The germline V gene encodes CDR1 SGHTS and CDR2 YDEGEE. CDR3 protein: CASSFSYEQYF. The CDR3 nucleotides are TGTGCCAGCAGCTTTAGCTACGAGCAGTACTTC.

This chain joins TRBV5-6 and TRBJ2-4, with D unclear. The CDR3 sequence is 11 residues long. From germline, CDR1 is SGHDT and CDR2 YYEEEE. V was pared by 4 bases and J by 6 bases, with 5 bases between. Here the CDR3 reads CASSTANIQYF. The CDR3, as DNA: TGTGCCAGCAGCACTGCAAACATTCAGTACTTC.

This chain links TRBV6-5 with TRBJ2-7, with 7 nucleotides matching TRBD1. With 2 bases clipped from V and 2 bases from J, the junction kept 6 bases outside the gene matches. Germline CDR1 reads MNHEY; CDR2 reads SVGAGI. The CDR3 is 15 amino acids. As DNA, the CDR3 is TGTGCCAGCAGTTACACCGCAGGGGGTACCTACGAGCAGTACTTC. Amino acid sequence: CASSYTAGGTYEQYF.

This clone was detected once. The rearrangement joins TRBV19 to TRBJ1-2; a weak D match, TRBD1 (6 bases). The V and J ends lost 6 bases and 6 bases respectively, with 17 bases between them. Germline V lookup: CDR1 LNHDA, CDR2 SQIVND (reference sequence). This CDR3 is built from 14 residues. The CDR3 sequence: CASREGGPRDGYTF. CDR3 nucleotides: TGTGCCAGTAGAGAGGGGGGCCCCCGGGATGGCTACACCTTC.

The chain carries TRBV2 and TRBJ2-5; 9 bases are shared with TRBD1. The CDR3 runs 15 residues. CDR1 is SNHLY and CDR2 is FYNNEI in the germline V gene. V trimming: 6 bases; J trimming: 4 bases; junction bases outside the gene matches: 9. As DNA, the CDR3 is TGTGCCAGCAGGGGAGGAGGACAGGGGATAGAGACCCAGTACTTC. Encoded protein: CASRGGGQGIETQYF.

The chain carries TRBV30 and TRBJ2-1; D gene ambiguous. CDR3 length equals 14 residues. V was shortened by 0 bases and J by 2 bases, with 8 bases between the two germline ends. The germline V gene encodes CDR1 GTSNPN and CDR2 SVGIG (reference sequence). The CDR3, as DNA: TGTGCCTGGAGTGTAGAAAGCACCTACAATGAGCAGTTCTTC. Residues: CAWSVESTYNEQFF.

The CDR3 protein is CASSFGTSFNEQFF. In nucleotides, the CDR3 is TGCGCCAGCAGCTTTGGGACTAGCTTCAATGAGCAGTTCTTC. The rearrangement joins TRBV5-1 to TRBJ2-1; TRBD2 aligns across 9 bases. Germline V gene lookup returns CDR1 SGHRS and CDR2 YFSETQ. The CDR3 runs 14 residues. With 2 bases clipped from V and 6 bases from J, the junction kept 3 bases outside the gene matches.

The chain has TRBV5-1 and TRBJ1-5; tentatively, D is TRBD1 (5 bases). Germline loops: CDR1 SGHRS, CDR2 YFSETQ. The CDR3 has 16 amino acids. V shed 0 bases and J shed 3 bases, with 13 bases lying between them. CDR3 loop: CASSLGIGGDNQPQHF. The CDR3 nucleotides read TGCGCCAGCAGCTTGGGGATCGGGGGGGACAATCAGCCCCAGCATTTT.

This chain connects TRBV4-3 to TRBJ1-6, with a weak D call TRBD1 (5 bases). The CDR3 is made up of 15 amino acids. The germline gives CDR1 LGHNA, CDR2 YSLEER. Trimming removed 0 bases from V and 9 bases from J, with 12 bases in between. CDR3 bases: TGCGCCAGCAGCCAAGATCAGGGAGGAGGTTCACCCCTCCACTTT. The encoded protein is CASSQDQGGGSPLHF.

The chain combines TRBV7-9 with TRBJ2-5; D is tentatively TRBD1 or TRBD2 (6 bases each). The CDR3 is 15 residues long. Germline V gene data show CDR1 as SEHNR and CDR2 as FQNEAQ (reference sequence). V was shortened by 7 bases and J by 2 bases, with 17 bases between the two germline ends. In nucleotides, the CDR3 is TGTGCCAGCATCCGAGGGGGAGGTTTGCAAGAGACCCAGTACTTC. Translated, it gives CASIRGGGLQETQYF.

This clone was observed a single time. V is TRBV6-2 or TRBV6-3 and J is TRBJ1-5; 10 bases map to TRBD1. Losses at the gene ends were 0 bases for V and 5 bases for J; bases not matched to a gene: 4. This CDR3 is built from 16 residues. CDR1 is MNHEY, CDR2 SVGEGT, per germline. CDR3 loop: CASSYSRDRGYQPQHF. The CDR3 DNA is TGTGCCAGCAGTTACTCAAGGGACAGGGGATATCAGCCCCAGCATTTT.

This rearrangement joins TRBV2 to TRBJ2-5; 10 bases align to TRBD1. The CDR3 covers 15 residues. V lost 6 bases and J lost 2; bases outside the gene matches: 6. The germline V gene encodes CDR1 SNHLY and CDR2 FYNNEI. Here the CDR3 reads CASRARTGGQETQYF. The CDR3 nucleotides are TGTGCCAGCAGGGCTCGGACAGGGGGGCAAGAGACCCAGTACTTC. Full variable domain (remainder filled in from reference TRBV2 and TRBJ2-5): EPEVTQTPSHQVTQMGQEVILRCVPISNHLYFYWYRQILGQKVEFLVSFYNNEISEKSEIFDDQFSVERPDGSNFTLKIRSTKLEDSAMYFCASRARTGGQETQYFGPGTRLLVL.

The genes are TRBV7-3 and TRBJ1-1, with D possibly TRBD1 on 5 matching bases. This CDR3 is 13 amino acids long. Looked up from germline, CDR1 is SGHTA and CDR2 is FQGTGA. Trimming shortened V by 4 bases and J by 5 bases, and 11 bases separated the two germline ends. CDR3 loop: CASSSSGGTEAFF. CDR3 DNA sequence: TGTGCCAGCAGCTCATCGGGGGGGACTGAAGCTTTCTTT. Supplemented by reference TRBV7-3 and TRBJ1-1, the full variable domain reads GAGVSQTPSNKVTEKGKYVELRCDPISGHTALYWYRQSLGQGPEFLIYFQGTGAADDSGLPNDRFFAVRPEGSVSTLKIQRTERGDSAVYLCASSSSGGTEAFFGQGTRLTVV.

This clone was observed once. This chain joins TRBV18 and TRBJ1-4, with a weak D call TRBD1 (5 bases). This CDR3 has 14 residues. V dropped 3 bases and J dropped 8 bases, with 13 bases sitting between them. Germline V gene lookup returns CDR1 KGHSH and CDR2 LQKENI. The CDR3 DNA sequence: TGTGCCAGCTCACCTGGGACTTCGGGGGAAAAACTGTTTTTT. Its protein is CASSPGTSGEKLFF.

V gene TRBV24-1 combines with J gene TRBJ2-5; D is perhaps TRBD1 (7 bases). Germline V lookup: CDR1 KGHDR, CDR2 SFDVKD. There are 18 residues in the CDR3. Trimming cost V 5 bases and J 3 bases, with 24 bases left between them. The CDR3 loop reads CATSGLLQGGTEKETQYF. DNA of the CDR3: TGTGCCACCAGTGGTTTATTGCAGGGGGGTACGGAAAAAGAGACCCAGTACTTC.

This chain uses TRBV4-2 with TRBJ1-5; D not resolved. CDR3 length: 15 residues. Germline CDR1 LGHNA, CDR2 YNFKEQ. Trimming removed 0 bases from V and 0 bases from J, with 6 bases in between. The CDR3, as DNA: TGTGCCAGCAGCCAAGAAGGAGATAGCAATCAGCCCCAGCATTTT. It yields the protein CASSQEGDSNQPQHF.

V is TRBV6-6 and J is TRBJ2-6; D may be TRBD2 (5 bases). V lost 6 bases and J lost 4, with 10 bases in between. The CDR3 spans 14 residues. The germline CDR1 and CDR2 sequences are MNHNY and SVGAGI (reference sequence). CDR3 coding DNA: TGTGCCAGCAGCCTGGGAGACGGGGCCAACGTCCTGACTTTC. This gives the protein CASSLGDGANVLTF.

The chain combines TRBV13 with TRBJ2-5; D gene ambiguous. Per the germline V gene, CDR1 is PRHDT and CDR2 is FYEKMQ (reference sequence). Trimming cost V 4 bases and J 1 base, with 10 bases left between them. The CDR3 has 14 residues. In DNA, the CDR3 is TGTGCCAGCAGCTCCCGGTTATTCCAAGAGACCCAGTACTTC. Protein sequence: CASSSRLFQETQYF. Together with reference TRBV13 and TRBJ2-5, the CDR3 gives the full variable domain: AAGVIQSPRHLIKEKRETATLKCYPIPRHDTVYWYQQGPGQDPQFLISFYEKMQSDKGSIPDRFSAQQFSDYHSELNMSSLELGDSALYFCASSSRLFQETQYFGPGTRLLVL.

This sequence joins TRBV3-1 (or the pseudogene TRBV3-2) and TRBJ1-2, with 9 positions matching TRBD1. Germline-derived CDR1 and CDR2 are LGHDT and YNNKEL (reference sequence). V shed 2 bases and J 6 bases; nucleotides not matched to a gene: 4. This CDR3 is 14 amino acids long. CDR3 protein: CASSQRGQGNGYTF. The DNA of the CDR3 is TGTGCCAGCAGCCAACGTGGACAGGGGAATGGCTACACCTTC.

There are a few counts of this clone. The J gene is TRBJ1-6, the V gene TRBV30; no reliable D call. The germline V gene encodes CDR1 GTSNPN and CDR2 SVGIG (reference sequence). This CDR3 is built from 12 residues. V lost 2 bases, J lost 10 bases, and 9 bases lay in between. CDR3 DNA: TGTGCCTGGAGTCGGAAGGGATCACCCCTCCACTTT. It yields the protein CAWSRKGSPLHF.

V is TRBV5-5 and J is TRBJ2-2, with 8 bases lining up with TRBD2. J lost 6 bases, V lost 1 base, and 5 bases had no gene match. In germline, CDR1 is SGHKS, CDR2 YYEKEE (reference sequence). CDR3 length equals 15 residues. The CDR3 sequence is CASSLRGGFPGELFF. CDR3 in DNA: TGTGCCAGCAGCTTGCGGGGGGGCTTCCCCGGGGAGCTGTTTTTT.

The chain combines TRBV10-2 with TRBJ1-5; D is unclear. There are 14 residues in the CDR3. The germline V gene has CDR1 WSHSY and CDR2 SAAADI. Trimming removed 2 bases at V and 0 bases at J, with 5 bases between. The CDR3 nucleotides read TGCGCCAGCAGTGAGGGTTATAGCAATCAGCCCCAGCATTTT. Protein product: CASSEGYSNQPQHF.

The V and J genes are TRBV6-5 and TRBJ1-2, with a weak D call TRBD1 (5 bases). Germline assignment: CDR1 MNHEY and CDR2 SVGAGI. CDR3 size: 14 residues. V was shortened by 4 bases and J by 4 bases, with 13 bases between the two germline ends. In DNA, the CDR3 is TGTGCCAGCAGTTTAGAGGGGACTCTCTATGGCTACACCTTC. The encoded protein is CASSLEGTLYGYTF.

This clone was detected a few times. The chain links TRBV2 to TRBJ2-7, with D possibly TRBD2 on 5 matching bases. The V gene's germline CDR1 is SNHLY and CDR2 FYNNEI. Trimming left V 0 bases short and J 2 bases short, with 20 bases between. This CDR3 has 18 residues. CDR3 coding DNA: TGTGCCAGCAGTGAAGCGGATCAGGTGAGGGTTCAGCCCTACGAGCAGTACTTC. Protein: CASSEADQVRVQPYEQYF.

CDR3 region: CAWRSSGGLTGGYSNQPQHF. CDR3 bases: TGTGCCTGGAGATCTTCAGGGGGGCTGACAGGAGGGTATAGCAATCAGCCCCAGCATTTT. This chain connects TRBV30 to TRBJ1-5; 7 positions match TRBD1. Germline values: CDR1 GTSNPN, CDR2 SVGIG (reference sequence). The CDR3 is made up of 20 amino acids. V dropped 3 bases and J dropped 0; count of bases not matched to a gene: 20.

This clone came up a few times. The J gene is TRBJ1-2, the V gene TRBV14; 8 positions agree with TRBD1. CDR1 is SGHDN and CDR2 is FVKESK in the germline V gene. The CDR3 contains 14 residues. Germline trimming cut 4 bases from V and 7 bases from J; bases unmatched to any gene: 8. As DNA, the CDR3 is TGTGCCAGCAGCCCTCGGACAGGGAGCTTTGGCTACACCTTC. It specifies CASSPRTGSFGYTF.

This chain joins TRBV2 and TRBJ2-3, with 13 bases matching TRBD2. V dropped 9 bases and J dropped 5; count of bases not matched to a gene: 5. Per the germline V gene, CDR1 is SNHLY and CDR2 is FYNNEI. The CDR3 is made up of 14 amino acids. CDR3 bases: TGTGCCAGTACTAGCGGGGGGGCGGAAGATACGCAGTATTTT. Its translation is CASTSGGAEDTQYF.

The chain employs TRBV4-1 and TRBJ1-1, with unresolved D. The CDR3 totals 15 residues. Trimming pared 4 bases from V and 2 bases from J, leaving 14 bases between. Germline lookup yields CDR1 MGHRA and CDR2 YSYEKL. The CDR3 loop is CASSRASQPNTEAFF. CDR3 DNA sequence: TGCGCCAGCAGCCGTGCGAGTCAACCTAACACTGAAGCTTTCTTT.